The present TCR beta chain was sequenced within a study of CD8+CD57+ T cells in acquired aplastic anemia. Profiling of TCR beta VDJ combinations and CDR3 sequences used genomic DNA as template. TCRdb re-called the reads with MiXCR, one entry per CDR3 protein. The sample has about 120,000 distinct CDR3 sequences, 58% seen once. Per the germline V gene, CDR1 is SGHDN and CDR2 is FVKESK. The V gene end was trimmed by 4 bases and the J gene end by 9 bases; junction bases not matched to a gene: 4. This CDR3 contains 13 residues. This clonotype was counted ten times or more. Patients who underwent sequencing had shown CD8+CD57+ cell expansion by flow cytometry.

The chain is built from TRBV14 and TRBJ1-3, with 9 bases identical to TRBD1. The sample was sorted CD4+, CD8+, or CD8+CD57+ T cells (not recorded which) from PBMCs. This clonotype originated in a human donor with aplastic anemia. In nucleotides, the CDR3 is TGTGCCAGCAGCCGGACAGGGGCGGCCACCATATATTTT. It specifies CASSRTGAATIYF.